The source of this T cell receptor (beta chain) is a study of blood T cell repertoires in COVID-19. The germline gives CDR1 SGDLS, CDR2 YYNGEE. V gave up 3 bases and J gave up 5 bases; unmatched junction bases: 10. The CDR3 covers 16 residues. Original data processing: By means of reference gene primer amplification, nucleated cell counts were estimated. This table comes from immunoSEQ multiplex PCR, and its TCRdb copy is limited to in-frame clones, with some not included. That table supplies the V and J calls and clone size; D and trimming were determined from the DNA. This repertoire shows some 130,000 clones, about 89% found once; its top ten account for 2.5% to 3%.

The sample consisted of peripheral blood. The chain joins TRBV9 to TRBJ2-3, with TRBD2 identical over 9 bases. The receptor comes from a man aged 60-69 years with active or convalescent COVID-19. CDR3 bases: TGTGCCAGCAGCGCCCACCTAGCGGGGAGGAAAGATACGCAGTATTTT. Residues: CASSAHLAGRKDTQYF.